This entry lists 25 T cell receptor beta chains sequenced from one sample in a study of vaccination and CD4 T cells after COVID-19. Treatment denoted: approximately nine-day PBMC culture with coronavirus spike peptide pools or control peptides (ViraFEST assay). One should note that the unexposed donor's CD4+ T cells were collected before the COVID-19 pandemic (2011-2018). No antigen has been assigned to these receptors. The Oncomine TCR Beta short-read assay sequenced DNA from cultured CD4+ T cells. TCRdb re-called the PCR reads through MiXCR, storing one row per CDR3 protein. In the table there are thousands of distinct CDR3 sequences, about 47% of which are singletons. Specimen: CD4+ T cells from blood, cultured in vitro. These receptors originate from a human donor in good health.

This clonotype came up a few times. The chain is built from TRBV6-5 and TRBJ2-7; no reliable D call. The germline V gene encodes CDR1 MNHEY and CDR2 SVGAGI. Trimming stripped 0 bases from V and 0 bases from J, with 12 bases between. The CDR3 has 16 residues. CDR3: CASSYSAPRSSYEQYF. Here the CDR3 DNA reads TGTGCCAGCAGTTACTCGGCTCCTCGGAGCTCCTACGAGCAGTACTTC.

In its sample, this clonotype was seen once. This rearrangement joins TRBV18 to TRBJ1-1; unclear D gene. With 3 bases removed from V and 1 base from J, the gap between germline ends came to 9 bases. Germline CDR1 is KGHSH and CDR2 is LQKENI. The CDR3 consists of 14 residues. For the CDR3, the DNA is TGTGCCAGCTCACCCGCAGCCCAGAACACTGAAGCTTTCTTT. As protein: CASSPAAQNTEAFF.

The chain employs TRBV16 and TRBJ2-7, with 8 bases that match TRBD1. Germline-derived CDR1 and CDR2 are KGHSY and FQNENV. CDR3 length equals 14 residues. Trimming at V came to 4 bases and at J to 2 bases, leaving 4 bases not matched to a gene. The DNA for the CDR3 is TGTGCCAGCAGCCGAACGGGACAGGCCTACGAGCAGTACTTC. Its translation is CASSRTGQAYEQYF.

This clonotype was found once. CDR3 sequence reads: CASSPTGGNTIYF. CDR3 sequence (DNA): TGTGCCAGCAGCCCGACAGGGGGAAACACCATATATTTT. The V and J genes are TRBV5-6 and TRBJ1-3, with 7 nucleotides matching TRBD1. Germline CDR1 is SGHDT and CDR2 is YYEEEE. V dropped 4 bases and J dropped 4; count of bases not matched to a gene: 2. The CDR3 totals 13 residues.

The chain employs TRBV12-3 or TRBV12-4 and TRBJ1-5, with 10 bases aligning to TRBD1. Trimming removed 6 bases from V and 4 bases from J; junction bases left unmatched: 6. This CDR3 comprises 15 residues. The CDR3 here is CASSPWDRGNQPQHF. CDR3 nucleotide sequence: TGTGCCAGCAGCCCTTGGGACAGGGGAAATCAGCCCCAGCATTTT.

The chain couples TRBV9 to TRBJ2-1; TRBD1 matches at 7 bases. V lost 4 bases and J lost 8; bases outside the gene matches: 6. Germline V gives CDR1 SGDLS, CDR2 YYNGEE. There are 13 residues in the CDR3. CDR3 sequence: CASSPRQGDEQFF. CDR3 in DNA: TGTGCCAGCAGCCCTCGACAGGGAGATGAGCAGTTCTTC. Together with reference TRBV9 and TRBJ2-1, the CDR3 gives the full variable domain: DSGVTQTPKHLITATGQRVTLRCSPRSGDLSVYWYQQSLDQGLQFLIQYYNGEERAKGNILERFSAQQFPDLHSELNLSSLELGDSALYFCASSPRQGDEQFFGPGTRLTVL.

Written as DNA, the CDR3 is TGTGCCAGCAGCCCAAGAGGAGAGTCCCAAGAGACCCAGTACTTC. Its protein product is CASSPRGESQETQYF. The chain recombines TRBV7-3 with TRBJ2-5; no firm D call. Deletions cut 5 bases from V and 1 base from J, with 14 bases between. The CDR3 sequence is 15 residues long. In germline, CDR1 is SGHTA, CDR2 FQGTGA.

CDR3 in amino acids: CASSRSIGGNEKLFF. CDR3 coding DNA: TGTGCCAGCAGTAGATCAATAGGGGGTAATGAAAAACTGTTTTTT. V usage is TRBV6-1 and J usage is TRBJ1-4; possible D gene TRBD1, 6 bases. CDR1 MNHNS and CDR2 SASEGT come from the germline V gene. V dropped 5 bases and J dropped 4 bases, with 14 bases sitting between them. The CDR3 runs 15 residues.

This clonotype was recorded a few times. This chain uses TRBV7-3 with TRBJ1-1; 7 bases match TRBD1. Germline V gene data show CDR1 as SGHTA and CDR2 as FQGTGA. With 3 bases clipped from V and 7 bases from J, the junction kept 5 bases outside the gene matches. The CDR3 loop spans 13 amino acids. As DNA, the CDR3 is TGTGCCAGCAGCTTTTCATGGGACAGTGAAGCTTTCTTT. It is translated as CASSFSWDSEAFF.

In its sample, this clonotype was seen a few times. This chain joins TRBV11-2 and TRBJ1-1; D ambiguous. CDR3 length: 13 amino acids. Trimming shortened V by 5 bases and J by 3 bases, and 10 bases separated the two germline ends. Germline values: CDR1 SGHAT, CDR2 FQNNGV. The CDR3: CASSPLGDTEAFF. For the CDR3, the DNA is TGTGCCAGCAGCCCCCTCGGGGACACTGAAGCTTTCTTT.

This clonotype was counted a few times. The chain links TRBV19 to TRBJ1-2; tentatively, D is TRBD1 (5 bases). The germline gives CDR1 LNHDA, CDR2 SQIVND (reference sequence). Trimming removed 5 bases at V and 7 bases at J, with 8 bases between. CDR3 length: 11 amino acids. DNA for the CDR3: TGTGCCAGTAGTTACAGGTTTGGCTACACCTTC. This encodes CASSYRFGYTF. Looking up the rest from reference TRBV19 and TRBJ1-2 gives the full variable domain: DGGITQSPKYLFRKEGQNVTLSCEQNLNHDAMYWYRQDPGQGLRLIYYSQIVNDFQKGDIAEGYSVSREKKESFPLTVTSAQKNPTAFYLCASSYRFGYTFGSGTRLTVV.

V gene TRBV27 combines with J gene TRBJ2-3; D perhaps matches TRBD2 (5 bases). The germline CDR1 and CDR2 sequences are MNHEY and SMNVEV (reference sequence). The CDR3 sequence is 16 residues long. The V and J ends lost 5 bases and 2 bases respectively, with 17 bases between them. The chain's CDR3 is CASSPGLARHTDTQYF. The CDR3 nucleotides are TGTGCCAGCAGTCCCGGTCTAGCCAGACACACAGATACGCAGTATTTT.

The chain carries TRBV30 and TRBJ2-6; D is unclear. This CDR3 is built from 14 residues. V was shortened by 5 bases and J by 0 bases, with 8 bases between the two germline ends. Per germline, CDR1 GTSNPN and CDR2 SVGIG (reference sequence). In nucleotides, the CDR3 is TGTGCCTGGGCAGCCCGCTCTGGGGCCAACGTCCTGACTTTC. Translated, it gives CAWAARSGANVLTF.

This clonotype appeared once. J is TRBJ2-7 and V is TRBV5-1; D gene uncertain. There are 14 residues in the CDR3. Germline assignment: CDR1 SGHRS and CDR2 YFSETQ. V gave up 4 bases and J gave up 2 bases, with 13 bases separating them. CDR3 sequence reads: CASSVMSGAYEQYF. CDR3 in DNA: TGCGCCAGCAGCGTTATGTCGGGCGCCTACGAGCAGTACTTC.

Here the CDR3 DNA reads TGTGCCAGCAGCTCACAGGGATTCACTGAAGCTTTCTTT. Translation: CASSSQGFTEAFF. The chain is built from TRBV7-2 and TRBJ1-1; a possible D gene is TRBD1 (6 bases). Trimming took 4 bases from V and 4 from J, leaving 10 bases between them. Looked up from germline, CDR1 is SGHTA and CDR2 is FQGNSA. The length of the CDR3 is 13 residues.

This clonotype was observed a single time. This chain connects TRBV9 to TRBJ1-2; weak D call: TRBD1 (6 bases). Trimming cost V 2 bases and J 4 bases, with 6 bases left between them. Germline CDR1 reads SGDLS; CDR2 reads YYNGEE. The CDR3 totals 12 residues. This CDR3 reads CASSVDSYGYTF. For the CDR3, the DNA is TGTGCCAGCAGCGTGGACAGCTATGGCTACACCTTC.

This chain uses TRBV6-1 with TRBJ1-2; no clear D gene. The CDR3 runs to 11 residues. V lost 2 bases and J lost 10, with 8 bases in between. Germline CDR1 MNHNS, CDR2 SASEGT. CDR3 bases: TGTGCCAGCAGTGAATGGACGGACTACACCTTC. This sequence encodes CASSEWTDYTF.

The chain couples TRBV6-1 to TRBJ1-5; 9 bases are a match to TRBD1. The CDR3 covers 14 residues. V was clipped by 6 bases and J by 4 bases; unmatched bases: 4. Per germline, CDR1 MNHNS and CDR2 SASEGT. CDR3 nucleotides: TGTGCCAGCAGCCTAGGACAGGGGAATCAGCCCCAGCATTTT. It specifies CASSLGQGNQPQHF.

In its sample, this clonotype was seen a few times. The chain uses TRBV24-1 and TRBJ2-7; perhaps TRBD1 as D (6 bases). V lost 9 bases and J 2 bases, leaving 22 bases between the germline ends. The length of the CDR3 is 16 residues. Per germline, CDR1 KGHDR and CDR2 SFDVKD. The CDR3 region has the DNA TGTGCCACCGTGACGGCCACCTCAGGGGCCCCCTACGAGCAGTACTTC. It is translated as CATVTATSGAPYEQYF.

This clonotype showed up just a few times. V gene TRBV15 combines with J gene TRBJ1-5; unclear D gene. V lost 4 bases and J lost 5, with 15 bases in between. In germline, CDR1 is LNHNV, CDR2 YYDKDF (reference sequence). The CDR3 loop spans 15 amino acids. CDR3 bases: TGTGCCACCAGCATAGAGGTTGGGCAGTATCAGCCCCAGCATTTT. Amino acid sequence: CATSIEVGQYQPQHF.

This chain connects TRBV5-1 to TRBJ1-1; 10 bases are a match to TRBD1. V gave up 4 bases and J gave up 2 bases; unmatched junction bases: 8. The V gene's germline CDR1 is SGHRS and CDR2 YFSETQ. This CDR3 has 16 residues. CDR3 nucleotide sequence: TGCGCCAGCAGCCCGAGGACAGGGGGGGAAAACACTGAAGCTTTCTTT. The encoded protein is CASSPRTGGENTEAFF.

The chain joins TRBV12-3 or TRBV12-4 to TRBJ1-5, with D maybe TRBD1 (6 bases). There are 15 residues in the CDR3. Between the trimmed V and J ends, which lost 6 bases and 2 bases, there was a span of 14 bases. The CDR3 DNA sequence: TGTGCCAGCAGCCTCAGGGGCGGGGGCAATCAGCCCCAGCATTTT. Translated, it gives CASSLRGGGNQPQHF.

The CDR3 region is CASSLSFDVTEAFF. CDR3 in DNA: TGTGCCAGTAGCCTTTCTTTTGACGTCACTGAAGCTTTCTTT. The chain recombines TRBV19 with TRBJ1-1; D not resolved. V dropped 6 bases and J dropped 4 bases, with 15 bases sitting between them. This CDR3 contains 14 residues. CDR1 and CDR2 (germline): LNHDA, SQIVND (reference sequence).

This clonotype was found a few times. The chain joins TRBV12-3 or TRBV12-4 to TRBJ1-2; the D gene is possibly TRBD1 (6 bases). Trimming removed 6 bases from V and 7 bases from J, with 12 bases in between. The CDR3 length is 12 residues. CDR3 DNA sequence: TGTGCCAGCAGAGCCGGGACATCTGGCTACACCTTC. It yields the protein CASRAGTSGYTF.

CDR3 sequence reads: CASSGTSGADTQYF. The DNA of the CDR3 is TGCGCCAGCAGCGGCACTAGCGGGGCAGATACGCAGTATTTT. The chain uses TRBV5-1 and TRBJ2-3, with 10 positions matching TRBD2. CDR3 length: 14 residues. Germline V CDR1 and CDR2: SGHRS, YFSETQ. V gave up 4 bases and J gave up 4 bases; unmatched junction bases: 3.